Here is one TCR beta chain with its context. The data were obtained in a study of control samples from healthy donors and cancer patients. Measured with immunoSEQ multiplex PCR; TCRdb has only the in-frame clones, and not every one. The table has about 34,000 clones, 70% to 90% seen once. CDR1 SGHAT and CDR2 FQNNGV come from the germline V gene. Germline trimming cut 3 bases from V and 5 bases from J; bases unmatched to any gene: 8. There are 15 residues in the CDR3. The TCR comes from a woman between 35 and 50 years old with lung cancer. The V and J genes are TRBV11-2 and TRBJ2-7, with 9 nucleotides matching TRBD1. The sample comprised PBMCs. This chain's CDR3 is CASSFDRGIFDEQYF. The CDR3 DNA sequence: TGTGCCAGCAGCTTCGACAGGGGGATCTTCGACGAGCAGTACTTC.